The 6 T cell receptor beta chains given below trace back to one sample, sequenced in a study of blood T cell repertoires in COVID-19. Repertoires were generated with immunoSEQ multiplex PCR, while TCRdb's copy carries only in-frame clones and drops some. Found here are approximately 270,000 clones, 75% to 90% of them singletons; the top ten hold more than 0.75%. The source material was peripheral blood. Source of these receptors: a man younger than 45 with acute or convalescent COVID-19.

The V gene is TRBV7-2, the J gene TRBJ2-5; TRBD2 matches 13 bases. Germline trimming cut 6 bases from V and 2 bases from J; bases unmatched to any gene: 9. CDR1 and CDR2 from the germline V gene are SGHTA and FQGNSA. The CDR3 extends over 17 amino acids. In DNA, the CDR3 is TGTGCCAGCAGTCTAGGGGGACTAGCGGGGACACAAGAGACCCAGTACTTC. It specifies CASSLGGLAGTQETQYF.

The CDR3 coding sequence is TGTGCCAGTAGTTTCCCCGCAGGCAATCAGCCCCAGCATTTT. Amino acids: CASSFPAGNQPQHF. The chain couples TRBV19 to TRBJ1-5; D remains unclear. The germline gives CDR1 LNHDA, CDR2 SQIVND (reference sequence). V lost 5 bases, J lost 2 bases, and 10 bases lay in between. This CDR3 region has 14 residues.

The genes are TRBV19 and TRBJ1-5; the D gene is possibly TRBD1 (6 bases). CDR3 length: 17 residues. Germline CDR1 is LNHDA and CDR2 is SQIVND (reference sequence). V gave up 3 bases and J gave up 0 bases, with 15 bases separating them. The chain's CDR3 is CASSIQGQTYSNQPQHF. For the CDR3, the DNA is TGTGCCAGTAGTATCCAAGGACAGACGTATAGCAATCAGCCCCAGCATTTT.

This sequence joins TRBV7-2 and TRBJ1-5; possible D gene TRBD1, 5 bases. The CDR3 runs 15 residues. Germline CDR1 reads SGHTA; CDR2 reads FQGNSA. The V end was cut by 3 bases, the J end by 7 bases, with 16 bases between. CDR3 amino acids: CASSFGGAHRQPQHF. The CDR3 nucleotides are TGTGCCAGCAGCTTTGGAGGGGCGCACAGGCAGCCCCAGCATTTT.

The chain carries TRBV27 and TRBJ1-1; maybe TRBD1 (5 bases). The V and J ends lost 7 bases and 5 bases respectively, with 14 bases between them. The CDR3 extends over 13 amino acids. Germline values: CDR1 MNHEY, CDR2 SMNVEV (reference sequence). The CDR3 sequence is CASKAGGWTEAFF. The CDR3 nucleotides are TGTGCCAGCAAGGCGGGGGGATGGACTGAAGCTTTCTTT.

The chain recombines TRBV30 with TRBJ2-7; a possible D gene is TRBD2 (6 bases). The CDR3 contains 13 residues. Between the trimmed V and J ends, which lost 3 bases and 2 bases, there was a span of 11 bases. Germline assignment: CDR1 GTSNPN and CDR2 SVGIG (reference sequence). The CDR3 region is CAWSAGLTYEQYF. The CDR3 bases are TGTGCCTGGAGCGCGGGACTGACCTACGAGCAGTACTTC.